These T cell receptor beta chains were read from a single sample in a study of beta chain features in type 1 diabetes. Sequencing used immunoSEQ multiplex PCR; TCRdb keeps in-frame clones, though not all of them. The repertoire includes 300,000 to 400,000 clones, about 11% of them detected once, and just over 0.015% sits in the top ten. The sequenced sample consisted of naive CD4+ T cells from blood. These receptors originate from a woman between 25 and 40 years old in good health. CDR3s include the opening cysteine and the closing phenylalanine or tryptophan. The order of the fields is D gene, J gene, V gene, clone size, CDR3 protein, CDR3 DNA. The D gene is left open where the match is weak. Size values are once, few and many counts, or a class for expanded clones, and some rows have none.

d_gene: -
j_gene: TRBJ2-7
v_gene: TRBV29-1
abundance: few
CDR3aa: CSVGGGSYEQYF
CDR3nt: TGCAGCGTTGGCGGAGGGTCCTACGAGCAGTACTTC

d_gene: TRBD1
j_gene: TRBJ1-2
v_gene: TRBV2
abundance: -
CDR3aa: CASSATTTGTDGYTF
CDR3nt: TGTGCCAGCAGTGCCACAACGACAGGGACGGATGGCTACACCTTC

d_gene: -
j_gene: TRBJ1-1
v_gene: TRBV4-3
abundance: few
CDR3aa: CASSQGNAGLLTEAFF
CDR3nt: TGCGCCAGCAGCCAAGGGAACGCAGGGCTGCTCACTGAAGCTTTCTTT

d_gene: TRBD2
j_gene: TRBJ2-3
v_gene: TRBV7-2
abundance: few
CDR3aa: CASSRGLAEADTQYF
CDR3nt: TGTGCCAGCAGCCGAGGACTAGCGGAGGCAGATACGCAGTATTTT

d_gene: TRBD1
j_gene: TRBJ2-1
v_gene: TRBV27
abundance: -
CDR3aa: CASRGQANEQFF
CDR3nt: TGTGCCAGCAGAGGACAGGCTAATGAGCAGTTCTTC

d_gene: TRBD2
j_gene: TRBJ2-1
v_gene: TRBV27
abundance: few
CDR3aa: CASSLRPREGNNEQFF
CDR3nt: TGTGCCAGCAGTTTACGCCCGCGGGAGGGTAACAATGAGCAGTTCTTC

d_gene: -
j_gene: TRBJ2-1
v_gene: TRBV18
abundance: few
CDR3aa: CASSPGGANYNEQFF
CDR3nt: TGTGCCAGCTCACCCGGAGGGGCGAACTACAATGAGCAGTTCTTC

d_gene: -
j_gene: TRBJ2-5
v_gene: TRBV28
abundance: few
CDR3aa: CASSLTGRGTQYF
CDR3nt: TGTGCCAGCAGTTTGACCGGGCGGGGGACCCAGTACTTC

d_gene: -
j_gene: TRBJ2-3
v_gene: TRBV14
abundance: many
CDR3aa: CASSLSDTDTQYF
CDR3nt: TGTGCCAGCAGCCTCAGTGACACAGATACGCAGTATTTT

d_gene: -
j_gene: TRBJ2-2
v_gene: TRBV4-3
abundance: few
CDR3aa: CASSPSSRGTGELFF
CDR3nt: TGCGCCAGCAGCCCCTCCAGCCGGGGCACCGGGGAGCTGTTTTTT

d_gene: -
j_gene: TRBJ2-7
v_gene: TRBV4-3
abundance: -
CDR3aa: CASSQGLTGSYEQYF
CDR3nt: TGCGCCAGCAGCCAAGGGCTGACAGGTTCCTACGAGCAGTACTTC

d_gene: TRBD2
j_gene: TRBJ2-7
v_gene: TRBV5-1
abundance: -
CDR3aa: CASSFGTSGASGEQYF
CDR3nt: TGCGCCAGCAGCTTCGGGACTAGCGGGGCCAGTGGCGAGCAGTACTTC

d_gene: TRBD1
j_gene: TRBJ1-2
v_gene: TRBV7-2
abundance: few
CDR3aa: CASSLAGTGLYTF
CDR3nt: TGTGCCAGCAGCTTAGCTGGGACAGGGCTATACACCTTC

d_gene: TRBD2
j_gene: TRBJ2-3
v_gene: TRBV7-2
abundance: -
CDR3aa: CASSLVPGLAGDEDTQYF
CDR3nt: TGTGCCAGCAGCTTAGTCCCGGGACTAGCGGGAGACGAGGATACGCAGTATTTT

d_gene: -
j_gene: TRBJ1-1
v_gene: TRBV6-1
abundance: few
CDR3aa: CASSEWQNTEAFF
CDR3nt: TGTGCCAGCAGTGAATGGCAGAACACTGAAGCTTTCTTT

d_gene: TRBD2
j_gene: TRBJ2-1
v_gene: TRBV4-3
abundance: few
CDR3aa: CASSQESGPGGRYNEQFF
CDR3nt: TGCGCCAGCAGCCAAGAATCGGGGCCGGGAGGCAGATACAATGAGCAGTTCTTC

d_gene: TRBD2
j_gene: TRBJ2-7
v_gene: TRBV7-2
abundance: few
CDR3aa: CASSLTLAGASYEQYF
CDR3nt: TGTGCCAGCAGCTTAACACTAGCGGGGGCGAGCTACGAGCAGTACTTC

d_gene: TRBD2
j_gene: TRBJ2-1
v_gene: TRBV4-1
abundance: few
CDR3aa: CASSQAGLNYNEQFF
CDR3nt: TGCGCCAGCAGCCAAGCGGGACTAAACTACAATGAGCAGTTCTTC

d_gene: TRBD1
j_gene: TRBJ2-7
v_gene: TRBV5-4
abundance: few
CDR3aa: CASSSGQEPYEQYF
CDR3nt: TGTGCCAGCAGCTCGGGACAGGAACCCTACGAGCAGTACTTC

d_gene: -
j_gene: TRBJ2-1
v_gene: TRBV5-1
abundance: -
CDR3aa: CASSLDSGAYNEQFF
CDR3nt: TGCGCCAGCAGCTTGGATAGCGGAGCTTACAATGAGCAGTTCTTC

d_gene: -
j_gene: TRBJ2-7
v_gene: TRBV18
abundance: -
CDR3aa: CASSPTDSSYEQYF
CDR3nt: TGTGCCAGCTCACCCACGGACAGCTCCTACGAGCAGTACTTC

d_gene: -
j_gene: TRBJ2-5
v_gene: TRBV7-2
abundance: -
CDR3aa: CASSLVSGRRETQYF
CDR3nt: TGTGCCAGCAGCTTAGTCAGCGGACGGAGAGAGACCCAGTACTTC

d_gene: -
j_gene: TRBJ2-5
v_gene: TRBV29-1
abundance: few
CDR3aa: CSVESSLETQYF
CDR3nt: TGCAGCGTTGAAAGTAGCCTGGAGACCCAGTACTTC

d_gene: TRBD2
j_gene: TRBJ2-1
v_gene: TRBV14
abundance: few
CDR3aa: CASSQVAGAYNEQFF
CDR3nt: TGTGCCAGCAGCCAAGTAGCGGGAGCCTACAATGAGCAGTTCTTC

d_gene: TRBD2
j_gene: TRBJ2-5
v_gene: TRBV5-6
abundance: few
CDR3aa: CASSTGLAYQETQYF
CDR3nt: TGTGCCAGCAGCACGGGACTAGCGTACCAAGAGACCCAGTACTTC

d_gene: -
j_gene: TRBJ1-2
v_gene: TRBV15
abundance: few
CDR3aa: CATSGAGTTINYGYTF
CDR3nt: TGTGCCACCAGCGGCGCCGGGACAACGATTAACTATGGCTACACCTTC

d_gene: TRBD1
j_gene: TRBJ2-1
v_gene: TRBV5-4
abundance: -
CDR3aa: CASSLYRGPYNGQFF
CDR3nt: TGTGCCAGCAGCCTGTACAGGGGACCCTACAATGGGCAGTTCTTC

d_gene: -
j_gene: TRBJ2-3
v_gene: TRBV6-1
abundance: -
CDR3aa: CASSDRDGTDTQYF
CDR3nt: TGTGCCAGCAGTGACAGGGATGGCACAGATACGCAGTATTTT

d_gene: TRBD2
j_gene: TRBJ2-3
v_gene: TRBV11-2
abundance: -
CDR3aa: CASSRLAGGPTQYF
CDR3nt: TGTGCCAGCAGCCGACTAGCGGGAGGGCCGACGCAGTATTTT

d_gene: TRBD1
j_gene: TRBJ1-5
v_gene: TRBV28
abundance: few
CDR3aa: CASSPRGRGSVQPQHF
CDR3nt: TGTGCCAGCAGTCCTAGGGGCAGGGGGTCTGTTCAGCCCCAGCATTTT

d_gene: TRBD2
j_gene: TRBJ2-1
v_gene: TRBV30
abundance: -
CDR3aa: CAWSFLAAGEQFF
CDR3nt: TGTGCCTGGAGTTTTCTAGCGGCCGGTGAGCAGTTCTTC

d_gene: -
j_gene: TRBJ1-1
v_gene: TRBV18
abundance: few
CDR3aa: CASSLRTANTEAFF
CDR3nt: TGTGCCAGCTCACTCCGGACAGCGAACACTGAAGCTTTCTTT

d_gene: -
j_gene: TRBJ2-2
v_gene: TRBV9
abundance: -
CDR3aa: CASSVVSGAGELFF
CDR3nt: TGTGCCAGCAGCGTAGTCTCAGGGGCCGGGGAGCTGTTTTTT

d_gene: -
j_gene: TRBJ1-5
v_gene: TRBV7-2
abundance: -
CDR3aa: CASSLGGGVGQPQHF
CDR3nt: TGTGCCAGCAGCTTAGGAGGGGGGGTAGGGCAGCCCCAGCATTTT

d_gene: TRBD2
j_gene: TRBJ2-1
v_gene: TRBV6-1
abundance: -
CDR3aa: CASSGGLAAYNEQFF
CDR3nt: TGTGCCAGCAGTGGAGGACTAGCGGCTTACAATGAGCAGTTCTTC

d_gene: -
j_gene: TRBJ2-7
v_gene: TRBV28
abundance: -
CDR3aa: CAVLGGMADYEQYF
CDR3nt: TGTGCAGTGCTTGGGGGGATGGCTGACTACGAGCAGTACTTC

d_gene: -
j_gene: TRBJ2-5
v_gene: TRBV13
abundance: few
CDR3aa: CASSLRTGFGGETQYF
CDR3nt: TGTGCCAGCAGCTTACGCACAGGGTTCGGTGGGGAGACCCAGTACTTC

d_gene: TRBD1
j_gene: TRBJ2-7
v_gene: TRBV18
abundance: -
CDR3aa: CASSADRAYEQYF
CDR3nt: TGTGCCAGCTCCGCGGACAGGGCCTACGAGCAGTACTTC

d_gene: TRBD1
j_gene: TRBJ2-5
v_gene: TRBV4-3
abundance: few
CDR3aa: CASSHHPARQGTETQYF
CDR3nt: TGCGCCAGCAGCCACCACCCGGCGAGACAGGGGACGGAGACCCAGTACTTC

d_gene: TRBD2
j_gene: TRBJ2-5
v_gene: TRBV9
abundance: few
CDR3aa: CASSLGLARGETQYF
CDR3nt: TGTGCCAGCAGCTTGGGACTAGCGAGGGGAGAGACCCAGTACTTC

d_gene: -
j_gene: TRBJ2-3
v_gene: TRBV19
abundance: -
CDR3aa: CASTVSGLGQDTQYF
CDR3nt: TGTGCCAGTACCGTATCGGGGTTAGGACAGGATACGCAGTATTTT

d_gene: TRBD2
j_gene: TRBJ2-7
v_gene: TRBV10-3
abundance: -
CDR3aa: CAISVGGVLAGAYEQYF
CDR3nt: TGTGCCATCAGTGTCGGGGGAGTGTTAGCGGGAGCCTACGAGCAGTACTTC

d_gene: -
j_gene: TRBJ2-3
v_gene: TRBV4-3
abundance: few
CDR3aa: CASSQNSAGVGTDTQYF
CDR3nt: TGCGCCAGCAGCCAAAACTCCGCAGGGGTGGGCACAGATACGCAGTATTTT

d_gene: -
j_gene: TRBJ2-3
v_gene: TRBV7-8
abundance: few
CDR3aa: CASSFGGGGDTQYF
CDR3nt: TGTGCCAGCAGTTTTGGGGGAGGCGGAGATACGCAGTATTTT

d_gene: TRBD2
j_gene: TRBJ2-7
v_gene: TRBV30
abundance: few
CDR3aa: CAWSVGGSSYEQYF
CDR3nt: TGTGCCTGGAGTGTAGGCGGGAGTTCCTACGAGCAGTACTTC

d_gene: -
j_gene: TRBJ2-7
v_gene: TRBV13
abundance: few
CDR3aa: CASSYRDSSYEQYF
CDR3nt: TGTGCCAGCAGCTATCGGGACTCATCTTACGAGCAGTACTTC

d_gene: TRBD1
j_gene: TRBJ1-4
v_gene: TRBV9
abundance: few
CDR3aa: CASSVGGQDEKLFF
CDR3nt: TGTGCCAGCAGCGTAGGGGGACAGGACGAAAAACTGTTTTTT

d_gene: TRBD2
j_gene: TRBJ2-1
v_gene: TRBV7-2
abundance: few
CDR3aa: CASSSAGGRMEFF
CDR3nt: TGTGCCAGCAGCTCGGCGGGCGGGAGGATGGAGTTCTTC

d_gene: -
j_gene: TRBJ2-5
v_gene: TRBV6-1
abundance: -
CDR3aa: CASSEPWGEETQYF
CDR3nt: TGTGCCAGCAGTGAACCCTGGGGGGAAGAGACCCAGTACTTC

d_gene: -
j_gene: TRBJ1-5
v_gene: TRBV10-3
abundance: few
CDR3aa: CAISESGGELQPQHF
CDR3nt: TGTGCCATCAGTGAGTCGGGAGGGGAGCTTCAGCCCCAGCATTTT

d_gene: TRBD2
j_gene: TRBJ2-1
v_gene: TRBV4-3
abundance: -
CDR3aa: CASSQGGLAGVNEQFF
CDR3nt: TGCGCCAGCAGCCAAGGGGGACTAGCGGGAGTCAATGAGCAGTTCTTC

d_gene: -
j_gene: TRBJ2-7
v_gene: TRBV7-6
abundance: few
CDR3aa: CASSPKRASLYEQYF
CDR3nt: TGTGCCAGCAGCCCCAAACGTGCGAGCCTCTACGAGCAGTACTTC

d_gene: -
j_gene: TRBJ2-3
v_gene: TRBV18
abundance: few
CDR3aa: CASSPTSSTDTQYF
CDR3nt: TGTGCCAGCTCACCGACATCTAGCACAGATACGCAGTATTTT

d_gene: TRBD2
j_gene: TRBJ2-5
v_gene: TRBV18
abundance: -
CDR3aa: CASSLGLAGETQYF
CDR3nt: TGTGCCAGCTCCCTGGGACTAGCGGGAGAGACCCAGTACTTC